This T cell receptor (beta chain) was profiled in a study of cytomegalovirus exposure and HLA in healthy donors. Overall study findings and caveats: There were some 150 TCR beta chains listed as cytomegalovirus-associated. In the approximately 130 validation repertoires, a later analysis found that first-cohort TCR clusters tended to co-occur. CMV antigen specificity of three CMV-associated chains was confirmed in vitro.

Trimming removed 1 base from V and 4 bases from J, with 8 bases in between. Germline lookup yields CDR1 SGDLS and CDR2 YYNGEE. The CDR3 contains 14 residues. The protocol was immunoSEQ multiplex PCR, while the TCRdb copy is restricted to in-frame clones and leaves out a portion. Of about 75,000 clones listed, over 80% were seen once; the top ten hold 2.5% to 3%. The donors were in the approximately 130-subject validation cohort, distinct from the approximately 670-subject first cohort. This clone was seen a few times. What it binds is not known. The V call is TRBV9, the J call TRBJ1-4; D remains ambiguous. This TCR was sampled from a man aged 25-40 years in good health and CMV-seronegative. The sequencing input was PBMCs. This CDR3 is CASSVSQFNEKLFF. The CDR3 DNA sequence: TGTGCCAGCAGCGTATCCCAGTTTAATGAAAAACTGTTTTTT.